Each of the 19 T cell receptor beta chains below was sequenced from the same sample in a study of blood T cell repertoires in COVID-19. Clones were read by immunoSEQ multiplex PCR, and TCRdb kept only the in-frame ones, dropping some. The table lists some 190,000 clones, roughly 84% of them singletons. Sequenced: peripheral blood. The receptors were sampled from a human donor in a cohort sampled during active COVID-19.

The CDR3 reads CASSLGQGSTGELFF. CDR3 nucleotide sequence: TGTGCCAGTAGTTTGGGACAGGGGTCCACCGGGGAGCTGTTTTTT. The rearrangement joins TRBV19 to TRBJ2-2, with 10 nucleotides matching TRBD1. The germline V gene has CDR1 LNHDA and CDR2 SQIVND (reference sequence). Trimming took 5 bases from V and 4 from J; bases not matched to a gene: 4. There are 15 residues in the CDR3. The variable domain in full, with the rest retrieved from reference TRBV19 and TRBJ2-2, is DGGITQSPKYLFRKEGQNVTLSCEQNLNHDAMYWYRQDPGQGLRLIYYSQIVNDFQKGDIAEGYSVSREKKESFPLTVTSAQKNPTAFYLCASSLGQGSTGELFFGEGSRLTVL.

This chain joins TRBV5-1 and TRBJ2-5, with unresolved D. Per the germline V gene, CDR1 is SGHRS and CDR2 is YFSETQ. The CDR3 totals 14 residues. Trimming removed 2 bases at V and 3 bases at J, with 11 bases between. CDR3 nucleotides: TGCGCCAGCAGCTTCCCGAAACAAGAAGAGACCCAGTACTTC. This translates into CASSFPKQEETQYF.

The chain uses TRBV9 and TRBJ1-4; 12 bases fit TRBD1. V was clipped by 2 bases and J by 7 bases; unmatched bases: 3. The CDR3 extends over 15 amino acids. CDR1 and CDR2 from the germline V gene are SGDLS and YYNGEE. The CDR3 DNA is TGTGCCAGCAGCGTCCGGGACAGGGGGCTTGAAAAACTGTTTTTT. Translation gives CASSVRDRGLEKLFF. Using reference TRBV9 and TRBJ1-4 for the parts outside the CDR3, the full variable domain is DSGVTQTPKHLITATGQRVTLRCSPRSGDLSVYWYQQSLDQGLQFLIQYYNGEERAKGNILERFSAQQFPDLHSELNLSSLELGDSALYFCASSVRDRGLEKLFFGSGTQLSVL.

The chain couples TRBV27 to TRBJ2-5, with 7 bases that match TRBD1. The CDR3 runs to 15 residues. V lost 5 bases and J lost 2; bases outside the gene matches: 8. The germline CDR1 and CDR2 sequences are MNHEY and SMNVEV (reference sequence). In DNA form, the CDR3 reads TGTGCCAGCAGTCCAACCCGGACAGGACAAGAGACCCAGTACTTC. This encodes CASSPTRTGQETQYF.

The V gene is TRBV18, the J gene TRBJ2-1; no firm D call. Germline V gene lookup returns CDR1 KGHSH and CDR2 LQKENI. V was trimmed by 2 bases and J by 10 bases, leaving 15 bases between them. This CDR3 comprises 14 residues. This CDR3 is CASSPLAVASEQFF. CDR3 nucleotides: TGTGCCAGCTCACCATTAGCTGTAGCAAGCGAGCAGTTCTTC.

This clone has just one count. The genes are TRBV27 and TRBJ2-2; a weak D match, TRBD2 (7 bases). Germline V gene sequence: CDR1 MNHEY, CDR2 SMNVEV (reference sequence). The CDR3 consists of 16 residues. Trimming took off 9 bases at V and 6 bases at J, with 23 bases between the two ends. In DNA form, the CDR3 reads TGTGCCAGTCACCCCTGGGCGGGGGCCACATCCGGGGAGCTGTTTTTT. It specifies CASHPWAGATSGELFF.

The chain employs TRBV3-1 (or the pseudogene TRBV3-2) and TRBJ1-5, with 9 nucleotides matching TRBD1. The CDR3 runs 16 residues. Trimming took 1 base from V and 2 from J; bases not matched to a gene: 3. Looked up from germline, CDR1 is LGHDT and CDR2 is YNNKEL (reference sequence). This CDR3 is CASSQGTGAGNQPQHF. The CDR3 DNA is TGTGCCAGCAGCCAAGGGACAGGGGCTGGCAATCAGCCCCAGCATTTT.

The chain carries TRBV5-1 and TRBJ1-2; no definite D call. The CDR3 spans 13 residues. The V and J ends lost 7 bases and 4 bases respectively, with 14 bases between them. Germline V lookup: CDR1 SGHRS, CDR2 YFSETQ. This chain's CDR3 is CASLRVDAYGYTF. The CDR3 DNA is TGCGCCAGCCTGCGGGTTGACGCCTATGGCTACACCTTC.

The chain combines TRBV28 with TRBJ2-6; 9 bases are a match to TRBD1. Looked up from germline, CDR1 is MDHEN and CDR2 is SYDVKM. V was pared by 6 bases and J by 1 base, with 7 bases of the junction left unmatched. This CDR3 region has 17 residues. CDR3 sequence (DNA): TGTGCCAGCAGCCTGGACAGGGGACTTTCTGGGGCCAACGTCCTGACTTTC. It encodes CASSLDRGLSGANVLTF.

This clone was counted only a few times. V is TRBV5-1 and J is TRBJ2-7; TRBD2 aligns across 8 bases. V trimming: 4 bases; J trimming: 0 bases; junction bases outside the gene matches: 9. Germline CDR1 SGHRS, CDR2 YFSETQ. This CDR3 region has 16 residues. CDR3 residues: CASSGRASGSSYEQYF. The CDR3 bases are TGCGCCAGCAGCGGCAGGGCCAGCGGGAGCTCCTACGAGCAGTACTTC. The full variable domain, its missing parts supplied by reference TRBV5-1 and TRBJ2-7, is KAGVTQTPRYLIKTRGQQVTLSCSPISGHRSVSWYQQTPGQGLQFLFEYFSETQRNKGNFPGRFSGRQFSNSRSEMNVSTLELGDSALYLCASSGRASGSSYEQYFGPGTRLTVT.

This chain links TRBV4-1 with TRBJ2-1; weak D call: TRBD1 (5 bases). CDR3 size: 15 residues. The ends were cut back, 4 bases at V and 6 bases at J, with 16 bases in the middle. The germline V gene encodes CDR1 MGHRA and CDR2 YSYEKL. CDR3 protein: CASSRTDIPPNEQFF. In DNA, the CDR3 is TGCGCCAGCAGCCGAACGGACATTCCCCCCAATGAGCAGTTCTTC.

The V call is TRBV20-1, the J call TRBJ2-4, with a possible D match to TRBD2 (6 bases). Trimming stripped 3 bases from V and 3 bases from J, with 24 bases between. Per the germline V gene, CDR1 is DFQATT and CDR2 is SNEGSKA (reference sequence). CDR3 length equals 18 residues. DNA of the CDR3: TGCAGTGCTAGTGGAGGGATCAAAGGGTGGGCCGACAAAAACATTCAGTACTTC. Its protein product is CSASGGIKGWADKNIQYF.

CDR3 sequence reads: CASTFGQGNQPQHF. CDR3 DNA: TGTGCCAGTACCTTTGGACAGGGCAATCAGCCCCAGCATTTT. The chain couples TRBV19 to TRBJ1-5; 7 bases line up with TRBD1. Trimming at V came to 7 bases and at J to 2 bases, leaving 5 bases not matched to a gene. Germline V gene data show CDR1 as LNHDA and CDR2 as SQIVND (reference sequence). The CDR3 sequence is 14 residues long.

The CDR3 DNA is TGCGCCAGCAGCTTCGCAACTAATGAAAAACTGTTTTTT. Its translation is CASSFATNEKLFF. The rearrangement uses TRBV5-1 and TRBJ1-4; D is uncertain. The CDR3 spans 13 residues. V was clipped by 2 bases and J by 0 bases, with 2 bases between them. The germline V gene encodes CDR1 SGHRS and CDR2 YFSETQ.

V usage is TRBV15 and J usage is TRBJ1-5, with D hard to call. In germline, CDR1 is LNHNV, CDR2 YYDKDF (reference sequence). V lost 1 base and J 2 bases, leaving 9 bases between the germline ends. CDR3 length: 15 amino acids. The DNA of the CDR3 is TGTGCCACCAGCAGAGGACTTGGAGGCAATCAGCCCCAGCATTTT. This encodes CATSRGLGGNQPQHF. The whole variable domain, remainder taken from reference TRBV15 and TRBJ1-5, is DAMVIQNPRYQVTQFGKPVTLSCSQTLNHNVMYWYQQKSSQAPKLLFHYYDKDFNNEADTPDNFQSRRPNTSFCFLDIRSPGLGDTAMYLCATSRGLGGNQPQHFGDGTRLSIL.

The chain uses TRBV30 and TRBJ1-3, with unresolved D. This CDR3 comprises 12 residues. CDR1 GTSNPN and CDR2 SVGIG come from the germline V gene (reference sequence). V lost 4 bases and J 1 base, leaving 5 bases between the germline ends. The chain's CDR3 is CAWTLSGNTIYF. The CDR3 nucleotides read TGTGCCTGGACCCTTTCTGGAAACACCATATATTTT.

The gene calls are TRBV24-1 and TRBJ1-1, with D uncertain. This CDR3 region has 11 residues. Trimming stripped 11 bases from V and 0 bases from J, with 6 bases between. The V gene's germline CDR1 is KGHDR and CDR2 SFDVKD. CDR3 sequence: CANNLNTEAFF. In DNA form, the CDR3 reads TGTGCCAACAATCTGAACACTGAAGCTTTCTTT.

V is TRBV27 and J is TRBJ2-7; D is perhaps TRBD2 (5 bases). Germline loops: CDR1 MNHEY, CDR2 SMNVEV (reference sequence). The CDR3 contains 15 residues. V lost 6 bases to trimming and J lost 8 bases, with 23 bases between them. CDR3 sequence: CASRPDLYVVTKQYF. As DNA, the CDR3 is TGTGCCAGCAGACCGGACTTATACGTTGTTACGAAGCAGTACTTC.

The rearrangement joins TRBV9 to TRBJ2-2, with D tentatively TRBD1 (6 bases). This CDR3 spans 14 amino acids. CDR1 is SGDLS, CDR2 YYNGEE, per germline. The V and J ends lost 4 bases and 6 bases respectively, with 13 bases between them. CDR3 nucleotides: TGTGCCAGCAGCCCAAGGGACACCTCCGGGGAGCTGTTTTTT. It is translated as CASSPRDTSGELFF.